A single TCR beta chain is shown here with its context. The antigen remains undetermined. The authors divided CD4+ cells into CD45RA+ naive and CD45RA-negative memory subsets. The sample comes from a study of shared clonotypes between healthy human individuals. Whole-study results and caveats: Some clonotypes were shared by all four sorted-subset donors, while others were not shared. The non-shared ones had lower generation probabilities than the shared ones.

Looked up from germline, CDR1 is SGHAT and CDR2 is FQNNGV. The germline V and J ends were trimmed by 3 bases and 0 bases, with 12 bases remaining between them. CDR3 size: 16 residues. TCRdb's copy holds only in-frame clones and misses some; the assay was immunoSEQ multiplex PCR. The repertoire holds about 1.4 million clones, with more than 95% as singletons. This receptor was identified in a man aged 30 to 45 in good health. V and J are TRBV11-2 and TRBJ1-5; no reliable D call. The material sequenced was naive CD4+ T cells sorted from blood. Subset given: CD45RA+ positively selected. The CDR3 nucleotides are TGTGCCAGCAGCTTGAAAATGACGGATAGCAATCAGCCCCAGCATTTT. It is translated as CASSLKMTDSNQPQHF. The whole variable domain, remainder taken from reference TRBV11-2 and TRBJ1-5, is EAGVAQSPRYKIIEKRQSVAFWCNPISGHATLYWYQQILGQGPKLLIQFQNNGVVDDSQLPKDRFSAERLKGVDSTLKIQPAKLEDSAVYLCASSLKMTDSNQPQHFGDGTRLSIL.